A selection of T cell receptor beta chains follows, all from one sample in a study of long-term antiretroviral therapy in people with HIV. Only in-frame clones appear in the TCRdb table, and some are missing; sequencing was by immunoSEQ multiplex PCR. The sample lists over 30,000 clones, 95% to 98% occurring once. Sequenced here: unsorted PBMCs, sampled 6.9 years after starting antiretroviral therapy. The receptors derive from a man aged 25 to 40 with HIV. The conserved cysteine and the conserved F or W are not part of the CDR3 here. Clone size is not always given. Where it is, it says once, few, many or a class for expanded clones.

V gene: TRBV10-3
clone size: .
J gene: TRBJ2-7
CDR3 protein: AISQASYEQY

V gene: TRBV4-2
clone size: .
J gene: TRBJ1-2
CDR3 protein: ASSQGGGGSGDGYT

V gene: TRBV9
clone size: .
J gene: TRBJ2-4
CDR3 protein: ASSRGGLAGYRTQNIQY

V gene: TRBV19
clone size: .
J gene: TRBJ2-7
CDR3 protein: ATSRGLTYEQY

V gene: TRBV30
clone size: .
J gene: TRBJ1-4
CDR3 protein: AWSSGGATNEKLF

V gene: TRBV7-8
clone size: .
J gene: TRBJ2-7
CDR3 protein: ASSKTQGGYEQY

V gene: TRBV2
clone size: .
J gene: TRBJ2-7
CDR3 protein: ASSSNVVYEQY

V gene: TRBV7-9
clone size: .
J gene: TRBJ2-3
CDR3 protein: ASSLEIGTLNTDTQY

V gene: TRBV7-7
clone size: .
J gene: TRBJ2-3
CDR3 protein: ASSLAQLDTQY

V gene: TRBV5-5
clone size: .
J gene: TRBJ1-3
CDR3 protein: ASSSTATRNTIY

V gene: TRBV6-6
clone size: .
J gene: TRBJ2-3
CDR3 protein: ASSRTDTDTQY

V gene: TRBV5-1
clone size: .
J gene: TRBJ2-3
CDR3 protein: ASRTSGDFTDTQY

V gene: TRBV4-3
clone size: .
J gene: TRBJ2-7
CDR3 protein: ASSHAQGDYEQY

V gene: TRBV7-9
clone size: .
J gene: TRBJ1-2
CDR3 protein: ASSLIADGYT

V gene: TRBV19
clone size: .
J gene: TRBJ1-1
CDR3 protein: ASMRRGAGVNTEAF

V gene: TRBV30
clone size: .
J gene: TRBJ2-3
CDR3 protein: AWRPSGSTDTQY

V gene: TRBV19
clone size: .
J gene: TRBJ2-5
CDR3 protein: ASKGRAATSQETQY

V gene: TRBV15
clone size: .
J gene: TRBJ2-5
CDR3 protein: ATSREVGGPQETQY

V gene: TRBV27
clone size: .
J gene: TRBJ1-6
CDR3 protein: ASSLTGKNSPLH

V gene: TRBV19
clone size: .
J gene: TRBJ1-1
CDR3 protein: ASSPIPGTDAF

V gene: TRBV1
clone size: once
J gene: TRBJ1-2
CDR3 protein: TSSQGLGGADFGNYGYT

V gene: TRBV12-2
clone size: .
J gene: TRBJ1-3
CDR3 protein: ASRVTQGATHTSGNTIY

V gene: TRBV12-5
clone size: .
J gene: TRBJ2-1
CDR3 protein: ASSGNYNEQF

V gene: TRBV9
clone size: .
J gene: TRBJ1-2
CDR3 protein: ASSVSRDKGLGYGYT

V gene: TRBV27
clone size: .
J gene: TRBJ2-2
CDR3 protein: ASSFAGMNTGELF

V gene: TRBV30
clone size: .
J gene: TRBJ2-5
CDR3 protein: AYHPGASDQETQY

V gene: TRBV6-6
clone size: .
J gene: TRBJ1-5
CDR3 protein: ASKGRGRVMGQPQH

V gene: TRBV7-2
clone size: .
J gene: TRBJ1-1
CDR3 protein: ASSPGHGAMNTEAF

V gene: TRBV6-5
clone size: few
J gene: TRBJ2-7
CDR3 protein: ASSYGLAGGYEQY

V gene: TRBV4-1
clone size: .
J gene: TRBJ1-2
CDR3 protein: ASSQELGARGYT

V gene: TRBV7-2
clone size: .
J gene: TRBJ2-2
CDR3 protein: ASSLGGSGELF

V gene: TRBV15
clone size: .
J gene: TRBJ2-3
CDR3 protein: ATSRDHLSVGTKTDTQY

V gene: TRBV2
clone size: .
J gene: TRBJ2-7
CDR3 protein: ASSGVVGLIYEQY

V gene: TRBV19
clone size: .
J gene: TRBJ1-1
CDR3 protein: ASGSGGAEAF

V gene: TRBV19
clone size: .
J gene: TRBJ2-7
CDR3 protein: ASSQGQGGYEQY

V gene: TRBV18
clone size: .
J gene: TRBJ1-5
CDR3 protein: ASSPASSNQPQH

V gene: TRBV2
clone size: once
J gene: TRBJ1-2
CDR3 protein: ASSEAGRGGYT

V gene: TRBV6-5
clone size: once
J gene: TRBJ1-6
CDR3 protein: ASSYSNGSPLH

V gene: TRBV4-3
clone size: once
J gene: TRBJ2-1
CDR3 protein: ASSQDPGTYNEQF

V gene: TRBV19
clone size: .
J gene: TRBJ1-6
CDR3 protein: ASSGGNNSPLH

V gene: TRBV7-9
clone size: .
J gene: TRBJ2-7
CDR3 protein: ASSAGQGAWDEQY

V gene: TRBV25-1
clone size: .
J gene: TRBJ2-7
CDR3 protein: ASSEYGTFDEQY

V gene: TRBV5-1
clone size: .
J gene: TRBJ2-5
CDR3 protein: ASSLAGETQY

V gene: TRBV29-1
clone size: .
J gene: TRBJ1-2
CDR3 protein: SVKNRGGYT

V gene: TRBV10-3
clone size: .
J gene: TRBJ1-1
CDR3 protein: AISEDSEKTNTEAF

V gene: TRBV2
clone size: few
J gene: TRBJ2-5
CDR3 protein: ASSDGGGGQETQY

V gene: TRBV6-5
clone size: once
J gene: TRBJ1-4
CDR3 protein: ASSYLTGGKEKLF

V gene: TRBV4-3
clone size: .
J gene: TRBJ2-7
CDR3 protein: ASSQVLAGGSVWSYEQY

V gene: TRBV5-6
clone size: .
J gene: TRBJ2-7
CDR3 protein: ASSLRDTGSHEQY

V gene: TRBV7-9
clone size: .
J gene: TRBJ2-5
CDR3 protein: ASKGTGSQETQY

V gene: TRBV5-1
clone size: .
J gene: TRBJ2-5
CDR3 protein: ASSQGGLETQY

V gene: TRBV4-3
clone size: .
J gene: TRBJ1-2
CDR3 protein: ASSPGQNYGYT

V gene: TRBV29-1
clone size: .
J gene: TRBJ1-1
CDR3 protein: SANPGHGNTEAF